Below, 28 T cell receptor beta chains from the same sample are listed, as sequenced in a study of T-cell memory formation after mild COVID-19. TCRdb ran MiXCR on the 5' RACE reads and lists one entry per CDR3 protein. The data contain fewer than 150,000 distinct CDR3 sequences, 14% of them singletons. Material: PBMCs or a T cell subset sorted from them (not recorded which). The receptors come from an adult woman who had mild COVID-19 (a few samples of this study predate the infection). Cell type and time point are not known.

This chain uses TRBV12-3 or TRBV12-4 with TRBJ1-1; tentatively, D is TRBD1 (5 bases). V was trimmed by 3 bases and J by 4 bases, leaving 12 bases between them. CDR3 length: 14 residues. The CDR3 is CASSLGESRTEAFF. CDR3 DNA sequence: TGTGCCAGCAGTTTGGGGGAGTCGCGCACTGAAGCTTTCTTT.

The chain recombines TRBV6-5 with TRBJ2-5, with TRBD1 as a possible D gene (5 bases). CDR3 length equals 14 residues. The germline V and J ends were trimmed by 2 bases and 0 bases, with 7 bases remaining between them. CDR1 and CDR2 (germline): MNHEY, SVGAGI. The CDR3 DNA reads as TGTGCCAGCAGTTACGGGGCTTACCAAGAGACCCAGTACTTC. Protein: CASSYGAYQETQYF.

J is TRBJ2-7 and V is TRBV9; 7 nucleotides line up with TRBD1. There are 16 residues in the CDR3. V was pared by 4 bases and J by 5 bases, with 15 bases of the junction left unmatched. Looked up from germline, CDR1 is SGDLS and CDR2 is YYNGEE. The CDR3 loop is CASSSAGGEIFHEQYF. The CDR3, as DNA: TGTGCCAGCAGCTCCGCAGGGGGTGAGATCTTCCACGAGCAGTACTTC.

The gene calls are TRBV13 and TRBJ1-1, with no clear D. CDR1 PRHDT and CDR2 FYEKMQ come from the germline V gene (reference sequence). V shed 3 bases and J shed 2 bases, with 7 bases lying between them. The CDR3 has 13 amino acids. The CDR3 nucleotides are TGTGCCAGCAGCTTTCAGGTCAACACTGAAGCTTTCTTT. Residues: CASSFQVNTEAFF.

As DNA, the CDR3 is TGCGCCAGCAGCACTGCTCAGGGGGTACGTGAGCAGTTCTTC. Translated, it gives CASSTAQGVREQFF. V gene TRBV5-1 combines with J gene TRBJ2-1, with TRBD1 matching over 7 bases. The CDR3 totals 14 residues. CDR1 and CDR2 (germline): SGHRS, YFSETQ. The J segment lost 9 bases and the V segment lost 4 bases, leaving 10 bases of the junction unmatched.

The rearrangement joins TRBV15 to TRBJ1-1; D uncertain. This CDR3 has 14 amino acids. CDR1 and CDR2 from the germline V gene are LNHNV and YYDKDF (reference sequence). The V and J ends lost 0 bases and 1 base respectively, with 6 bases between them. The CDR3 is CATSRDWGNTEAFF. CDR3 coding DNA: TGTGCCACCAGCAGAGATTGGGGGAACACTGAAGCTTTCTTT.

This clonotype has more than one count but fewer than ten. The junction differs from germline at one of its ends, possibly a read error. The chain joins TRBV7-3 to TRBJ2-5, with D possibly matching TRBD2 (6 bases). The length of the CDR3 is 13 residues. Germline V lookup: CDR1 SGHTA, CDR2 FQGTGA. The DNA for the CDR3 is TGTGCCAGCAGCGTTTGGCCGGGAGAGGCCCAGTACTTC. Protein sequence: CASSVWPGEAQYF.

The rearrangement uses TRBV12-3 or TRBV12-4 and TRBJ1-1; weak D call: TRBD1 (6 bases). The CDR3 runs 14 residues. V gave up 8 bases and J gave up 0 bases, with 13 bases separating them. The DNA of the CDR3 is TGTGCCAGCGCTCTGGGGGCTCTGAACACTGAAGCTTTCTTT. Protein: CASALGALNTEAFF.

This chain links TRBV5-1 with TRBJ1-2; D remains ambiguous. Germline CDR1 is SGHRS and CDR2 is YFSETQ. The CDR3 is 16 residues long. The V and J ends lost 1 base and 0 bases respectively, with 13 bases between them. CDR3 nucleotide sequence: TGCGCCAGCAGCTTGACGGCTGAGGGAGCTAACTATGGCTACACCTTC. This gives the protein CASSLTAEGANYGYTF.

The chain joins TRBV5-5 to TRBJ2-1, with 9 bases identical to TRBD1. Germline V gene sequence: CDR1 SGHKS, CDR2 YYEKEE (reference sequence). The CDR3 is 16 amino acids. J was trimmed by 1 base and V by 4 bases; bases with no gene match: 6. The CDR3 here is CASSGTGTGSYNEQFF. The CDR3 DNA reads TGTGCCAGCAGCGGAACCGGGACAGGGTCCTACAATGAGCAGTTCTTC.

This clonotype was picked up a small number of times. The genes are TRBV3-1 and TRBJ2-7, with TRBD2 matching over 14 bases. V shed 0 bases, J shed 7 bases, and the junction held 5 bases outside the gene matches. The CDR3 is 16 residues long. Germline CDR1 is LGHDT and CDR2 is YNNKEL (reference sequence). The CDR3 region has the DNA TGTGCCAGCAGCCAAGAGGGACTAGCGGGAGTGTGGGAGCAGTACTTC. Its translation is CASSQEGLAGVWEQYF.

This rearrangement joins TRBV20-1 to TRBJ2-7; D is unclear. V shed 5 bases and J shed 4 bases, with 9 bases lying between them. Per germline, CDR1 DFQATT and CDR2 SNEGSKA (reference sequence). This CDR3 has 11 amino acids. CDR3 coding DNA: TGCAGTGCTGATATAGGATACGAGCAGTACTTC. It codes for CSADIGYEQYF.

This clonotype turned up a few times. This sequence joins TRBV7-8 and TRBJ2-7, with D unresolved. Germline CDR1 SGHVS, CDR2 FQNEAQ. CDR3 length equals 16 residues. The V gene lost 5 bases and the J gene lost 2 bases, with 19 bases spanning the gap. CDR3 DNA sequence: TGTGCCAGCAGCCCCCACCACGCCGACACTACCTACGAGCAGTACTTC. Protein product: CASSPHHADTTYEQYF.

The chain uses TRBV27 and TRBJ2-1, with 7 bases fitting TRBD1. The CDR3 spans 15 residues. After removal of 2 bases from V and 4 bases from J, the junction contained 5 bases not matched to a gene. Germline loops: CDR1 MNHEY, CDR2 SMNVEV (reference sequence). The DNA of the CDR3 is TGTGCCAGCAGTTTACCCAAGGGGGCTTACAATGAGCAGTTCTTC. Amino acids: CASSLPKGAYNEQFF.

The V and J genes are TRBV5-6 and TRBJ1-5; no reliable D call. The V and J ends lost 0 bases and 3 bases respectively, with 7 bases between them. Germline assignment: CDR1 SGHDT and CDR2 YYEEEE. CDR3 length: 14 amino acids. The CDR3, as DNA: TGTGCCAGCAGCTTGGGACGGAACAATCAGCCCCAGCATTTT. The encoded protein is CASSLGRNNQPQHF.

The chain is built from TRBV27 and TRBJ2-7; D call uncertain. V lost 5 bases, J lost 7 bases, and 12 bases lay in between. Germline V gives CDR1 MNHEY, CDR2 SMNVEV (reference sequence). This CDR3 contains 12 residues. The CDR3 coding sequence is TGTGCCAGCAGTCGAGACGGTGGGGAGCAGTACTTC. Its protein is CASSRDGGEQYF.

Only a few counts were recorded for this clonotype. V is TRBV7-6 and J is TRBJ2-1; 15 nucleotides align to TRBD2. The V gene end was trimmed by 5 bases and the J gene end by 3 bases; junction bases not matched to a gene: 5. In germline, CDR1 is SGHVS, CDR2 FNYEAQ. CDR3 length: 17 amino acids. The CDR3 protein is CASSPGTSGGLYNEQFF. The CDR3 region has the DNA TGTGCCAGCAGCCCGGGGACTAGCGGGGGGCTCTACAATGAGCAGTTCTTC.

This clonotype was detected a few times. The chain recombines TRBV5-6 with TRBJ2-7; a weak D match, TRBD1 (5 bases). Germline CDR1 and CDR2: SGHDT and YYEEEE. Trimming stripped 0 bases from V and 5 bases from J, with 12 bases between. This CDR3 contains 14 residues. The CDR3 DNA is TGTGCCAGCAGCTTGGGGGGCAGGGTAGACGAGCAGTACTTC. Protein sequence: CASSLGGRVDEQYF.

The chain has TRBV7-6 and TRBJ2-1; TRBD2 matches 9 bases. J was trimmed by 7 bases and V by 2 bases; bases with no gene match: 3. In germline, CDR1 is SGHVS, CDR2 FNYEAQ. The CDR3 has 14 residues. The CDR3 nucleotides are TGTGCCAGCAGCTTACGGCTAGCGGGAAATGAGCAGTTCTTC. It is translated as CASSLRLAGNEQFF.

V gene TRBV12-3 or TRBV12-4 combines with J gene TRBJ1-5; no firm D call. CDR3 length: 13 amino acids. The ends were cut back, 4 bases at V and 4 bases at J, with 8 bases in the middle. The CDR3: CASSSGWNQPQHF. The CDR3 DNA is TGTGCCAGCAGTTCAGGCTGGAATCAGCCCCAGCATTTT.

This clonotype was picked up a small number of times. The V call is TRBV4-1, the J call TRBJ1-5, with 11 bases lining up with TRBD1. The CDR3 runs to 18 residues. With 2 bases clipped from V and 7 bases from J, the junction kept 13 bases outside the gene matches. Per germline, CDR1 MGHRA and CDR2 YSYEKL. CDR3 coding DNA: TGCGCCAGCAGCCAAATCGACGGGACAGGGGGTTGGGAACAGCCCCAGCATTTT. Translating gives CASSQIDGTGGWEQPQHF.

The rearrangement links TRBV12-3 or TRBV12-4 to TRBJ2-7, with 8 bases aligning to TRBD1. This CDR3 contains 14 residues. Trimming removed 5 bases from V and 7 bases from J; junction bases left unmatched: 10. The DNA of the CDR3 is TGTGCCAGCAGTCTCCGGGACAGGCTGTGGGAGCAGTACTTC. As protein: CASSLRDRLWEQYF.

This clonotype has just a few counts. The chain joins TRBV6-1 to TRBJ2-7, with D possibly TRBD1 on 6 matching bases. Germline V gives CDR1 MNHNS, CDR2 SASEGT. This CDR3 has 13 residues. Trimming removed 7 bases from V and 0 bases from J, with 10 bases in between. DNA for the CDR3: TGTGCCAGCAAGGGGGAGCGCTCCTACGAGCAGTACTTC. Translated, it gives CASKGERSYEQYF.

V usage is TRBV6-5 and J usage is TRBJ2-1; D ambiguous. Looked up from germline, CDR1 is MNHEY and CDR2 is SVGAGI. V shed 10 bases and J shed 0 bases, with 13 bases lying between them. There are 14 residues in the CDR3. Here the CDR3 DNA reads TGTGCCATTGGACGGCAGAGCTCCTACAATGAGCAGTTCTTC. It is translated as CAIGRQSSYNEQFF.

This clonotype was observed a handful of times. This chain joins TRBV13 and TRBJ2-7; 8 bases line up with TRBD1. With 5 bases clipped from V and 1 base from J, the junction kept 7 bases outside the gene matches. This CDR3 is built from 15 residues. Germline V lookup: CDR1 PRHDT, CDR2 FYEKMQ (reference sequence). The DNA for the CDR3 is TGTGCCAGCAGCCCCTCCGGGACAGGATCCTACGAGCAGTACTTC. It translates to CASSPSGTGSYEQYF. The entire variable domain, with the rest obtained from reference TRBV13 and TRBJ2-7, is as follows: AAGVIQSPRHLIKEKRETATLKCYPIPRHDTVYWYQQGPGQDPQFLISFYEKMQSDKGSIPDRFSAQQFSDYHSELNMSSLELGDSALYFCASSPSGTGSYEQYFGPGTRLTVT.

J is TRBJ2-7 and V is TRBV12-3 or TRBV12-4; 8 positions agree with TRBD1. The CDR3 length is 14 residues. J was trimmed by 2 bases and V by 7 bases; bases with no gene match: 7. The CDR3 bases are TGTGCCAGCACCCAGACAGGGGCGGCCTACGAGCAGTACTTC. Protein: CASTQTGAAYEQYF.

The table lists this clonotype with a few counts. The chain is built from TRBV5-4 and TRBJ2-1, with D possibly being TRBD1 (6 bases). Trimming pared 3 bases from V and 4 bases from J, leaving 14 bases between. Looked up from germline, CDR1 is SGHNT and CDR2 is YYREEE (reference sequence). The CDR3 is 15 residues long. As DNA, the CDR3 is TGTGCCAGCAGCTCTCGAGAGACAGGTTACAATGAGCAGTTCTTC. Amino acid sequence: CASSSRETGYNEQFF. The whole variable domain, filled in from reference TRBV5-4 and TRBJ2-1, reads ETGVTQSPTHLIKTRGQQVTLRCSSQSGHNTVSWYQQALGQGPQFIFQYYREEENGRGNFPPRFSGLQFPNYSSELNVNALELDDSALYLCASSSRETGYNEQFFGPGTRLTVL.

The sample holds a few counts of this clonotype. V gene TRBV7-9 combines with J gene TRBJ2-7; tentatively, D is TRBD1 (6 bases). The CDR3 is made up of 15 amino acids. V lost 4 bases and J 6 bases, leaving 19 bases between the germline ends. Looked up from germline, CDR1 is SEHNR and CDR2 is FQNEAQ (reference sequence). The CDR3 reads CASSSPSRGQGEQYF. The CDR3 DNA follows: TGTGCCAGCAGCTCGCCGTCCAGGGGCCAAGGCGAGCAGTACTTC.